These 9 T cell receptor beta chains share one sample of origin, sequenced in a study of blood T cell repertoires in COVID-19. Sequencing used immunoSEQ multiplex PCR; TCRdb keeps in-frame clones, though not all of them. The data contain around 60,000 clones, roughly 90% of them singletons. Sequenced input: peripheral blood. These receptors were collected from a woman of 80 years or more with active COVID-19.

The chain joins TRBV2 to TRBJ2-4; the D is unclear. This CDR3 comprises 14 residues. With 4 bases removed from V and 4 bases from J, the gap between germline ends came to 11 bases. Germline values: CDR1 SNHLY, CDR2 FYNNEI. The CDR3 DNA follows: TGTGCCAGCAGTGTGGCCGGGTCTAAAAACATTCAGTACTTC. The encoded protein is CASSVAGSKNIQYF.

The chain employs TRBV5-5 and TRBJ2-7; D gene unclear. This CDR3 has 15 residues. CDR1 SGHKS and CDR2 YYEKEE come from the germline V gene (reference sequence). Trimming took 0 bases from V and 1 from J, leaving 11 bases between them. The chain's CDR3 is CASSLELLSSYEQYF. In DNA form, the CDR3 reads TGTGCCAGCAGCTTGGAACTTCTCTCGTCCTACGAGCAGTACTTC.

J is TRBJ1-1 and V is TRBV29-1; 8 bases are shared with TRBD1. Germline V lookup: CDR1 SQVTM, CDR2 ANQGSEA. V shed 8 bases and J 5 bases; nucleotides not matched to a gene: 7. This CDR3 spans 12 amino acids. CDR3 amino acids: CSLGQEGTEAFF. CDR3 in DNA: TGCAGCTTGGGACAGGAGGGGACTGAAGCTTTCTTT.

The chain has TRBV6-2 or TRBV6-3 and TRBJ1-4; D perhaps matches TRBD1 (5 bases). This CDR3 has 14 amino acids. Germline CDR1 MNHEY, CDR2 SVGEGT. V lost 4 bases, J lost 13 bases, and 19 bases lay in between. Here the CDR3 reads CASSSAGPTGGLFF. The CDR3 DNA reads as TGTGCCAGCAGTTCAGCGGGACCCACCGGCGGACTGTTTTTT.

The J gene is TRBJ1-4, the V gene TRBV4-1; D ambiguous. There are 12 residues in the CDR3. Germline assignment: CDR1 MGHRA and CDR2 YSYEKL. V was trimmed by 3 bases and J by 15 bases, leaving 14 bases between them. The CDR3 loop reads CASSQRGGTMFF. As DNA, the CDR3 is TGCGCCAGCAGCCAGCGGGGAGGAACAATGTTTTTT.

This sequence joins TRBV5-1 and TRBJ2-2, with 7 bases matching TRBD1. CDR3 length: 16 amino acids. The germline V gene has CDR1 SGHRS and CDR2 YFSETQ. The trim removed 0 bases at V and 0 bases at J, leaving 2 bases unmatched. This CDR3 is CASSLAGQANTGELFF. Written as DNA, the CDR3 is TGCGCCAGCAGCTTGGCCGGACAGGCGAACACCGGGGAGCTGTTTTTT.

J is TRBJ2-5 and V is TRBV30; D may be TRBD2 (7 bases). Germline assignment: CDR1 GTSNPN and CDR2 SVGIG (reference sequence). The length of the CDR3 is 11 residues. CDR3 DNA: TGTGCGGGGGGGGCGCAAGAGACCCAGTACTTC. It yields the protein CAGGAQETQYF.

The chain carries TRBV3-1 (or the pseudogene TRBV3-2) and TRBJ1-1; 8 bases are shared with TRBD1. This CDR3 has 16 amino acids. Trimming at V came to 4 bases and at J to 2 bases, leaving 9 bases not matched to a gene. CDR1 is LGHDT, CDR2 YNNKEL, per germline (reference sequence). The CDR3 loop reads CASSPGTGTGNTEAFF. The CDR3 coding sequence is TGTGCCAGCAGCCCCGGTACCGGGACAGGAAACACTGAAGCTTTCTTT.

The gene calls are TRBV7-8 and TRBJ2-3; 12 nucleotides align to TRBD2. Germline V gene lookup returns CDR1 SGHVS and CDR2 FQNEAQ. There are 16 residues in the CDR3. V shed 1 base, J shed 8 bases, and the junction held 7 bases outside the gene matches. The CDR3 DNA reads TGTGCCAGCAGCTTAGGGCTAGCGGGGGGGCTGGTTACGCAGTATTTT. It yields the protein CASSLGLAGGLVTQYF.